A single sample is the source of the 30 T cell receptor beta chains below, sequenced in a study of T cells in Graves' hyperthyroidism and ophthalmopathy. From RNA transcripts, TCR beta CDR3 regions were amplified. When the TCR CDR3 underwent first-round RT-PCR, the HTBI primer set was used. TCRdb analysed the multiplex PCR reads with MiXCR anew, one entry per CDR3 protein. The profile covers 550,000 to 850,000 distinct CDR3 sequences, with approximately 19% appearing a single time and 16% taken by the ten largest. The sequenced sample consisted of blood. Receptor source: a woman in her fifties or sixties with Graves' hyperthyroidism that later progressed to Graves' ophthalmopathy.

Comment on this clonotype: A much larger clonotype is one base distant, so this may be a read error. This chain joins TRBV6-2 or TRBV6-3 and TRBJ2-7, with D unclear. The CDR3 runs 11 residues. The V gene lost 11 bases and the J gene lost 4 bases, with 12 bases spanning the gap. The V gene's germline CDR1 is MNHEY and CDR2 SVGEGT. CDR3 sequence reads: CACKQLYEQYF. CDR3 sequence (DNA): TGTGCCTGCAAACAGTTATACGAGCAGTACTTC.

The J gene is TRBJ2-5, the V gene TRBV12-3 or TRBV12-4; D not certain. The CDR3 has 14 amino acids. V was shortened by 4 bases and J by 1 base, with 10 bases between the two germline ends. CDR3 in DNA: TGTGCCAGCAGTTCTGAATGGGTCCAAGAGACCCAGTACTTC. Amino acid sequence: CASSSEWVQETQYF.

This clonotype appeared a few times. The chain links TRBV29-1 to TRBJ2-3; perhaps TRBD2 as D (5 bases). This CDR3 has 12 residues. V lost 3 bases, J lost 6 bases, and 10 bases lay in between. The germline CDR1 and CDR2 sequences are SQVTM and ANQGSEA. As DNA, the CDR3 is TGCAGCGTTGAGGAGGTTGGGGATACGCAGTATTTT. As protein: CSVEEVGDTQYF.

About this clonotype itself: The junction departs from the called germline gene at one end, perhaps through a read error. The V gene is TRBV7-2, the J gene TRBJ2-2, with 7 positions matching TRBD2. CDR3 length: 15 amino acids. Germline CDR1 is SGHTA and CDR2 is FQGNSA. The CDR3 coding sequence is TGTGCCAGCAGCAGGGCCGGGACTAACACCGGGGAGCCGTTTTTT. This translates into CASSRAGTNTGEPFF. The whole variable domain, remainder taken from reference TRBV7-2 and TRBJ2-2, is GAGVSQSPSNKVTEKGKDVELRCDPISGHTALYWYRQSLGQGLEFLIYFQGNSAPDKSGLPSDRFSAERTGGSVSTLTIQRTQQEDSAVYLCASSRAGTNTGEPFFGEGSRLTVL.

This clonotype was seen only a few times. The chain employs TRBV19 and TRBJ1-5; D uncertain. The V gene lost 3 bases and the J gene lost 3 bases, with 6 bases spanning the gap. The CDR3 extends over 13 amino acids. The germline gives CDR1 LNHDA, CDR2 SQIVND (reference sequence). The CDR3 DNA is TGTGCCAGTAGTATTCTCGTCAATCAGCCCCAGCATTTT. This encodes CASSILVNQPQHF.

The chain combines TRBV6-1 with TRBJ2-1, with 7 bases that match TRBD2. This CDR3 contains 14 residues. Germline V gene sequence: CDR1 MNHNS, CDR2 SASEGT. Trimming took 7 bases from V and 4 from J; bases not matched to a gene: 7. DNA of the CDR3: TGTGCCAGCATGGTCTGGGGGGGATACAATGAGCAGTTCTTC. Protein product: CASMVWGGYNEQFF.

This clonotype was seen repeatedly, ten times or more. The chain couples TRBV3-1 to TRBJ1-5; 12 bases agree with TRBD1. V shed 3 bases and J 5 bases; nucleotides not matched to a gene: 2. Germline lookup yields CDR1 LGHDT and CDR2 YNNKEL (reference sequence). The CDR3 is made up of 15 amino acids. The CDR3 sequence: CASSHGTGGDQPQHF. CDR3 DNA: TGTGCCAGCAGCCACGGGACAGGGGGCGATCAGCCCCAGCATTTT. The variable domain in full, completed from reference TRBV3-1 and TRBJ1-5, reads DTAVSQTPKYLVTQMGNDKSIKCEQNLGHDTMYWYKQDSKKFLKIMFSYNNKELIINETVPNRFSPKSPDKAHLNLHINSLELGDSAVYFCASSHGTGGDQPQHFGDGTRLSIL.

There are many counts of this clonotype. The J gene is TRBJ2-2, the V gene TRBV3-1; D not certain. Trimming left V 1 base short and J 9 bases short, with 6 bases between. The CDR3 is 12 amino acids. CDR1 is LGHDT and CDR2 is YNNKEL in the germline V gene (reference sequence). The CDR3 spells CASSQVSRELFF. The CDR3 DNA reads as TGTGCCAGCAGCCAAGTCAGCAGGGAGCTGTTTTTT.

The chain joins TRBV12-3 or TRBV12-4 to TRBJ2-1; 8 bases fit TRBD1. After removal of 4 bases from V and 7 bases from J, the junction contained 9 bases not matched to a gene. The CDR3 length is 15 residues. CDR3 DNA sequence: TGTGCCAGCAGTTCTCTCGGGACAGGCTTGAATGAGCAGTTCTTC. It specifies CASSSLGTGLNEQFF.

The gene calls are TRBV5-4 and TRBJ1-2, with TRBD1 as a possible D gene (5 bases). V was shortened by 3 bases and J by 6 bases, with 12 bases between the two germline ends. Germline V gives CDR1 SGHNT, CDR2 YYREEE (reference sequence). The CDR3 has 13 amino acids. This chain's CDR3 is CASSSKTADGYTF. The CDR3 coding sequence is TGTGCCAGCAGCTCAAAGACAGCGGATGGCTACACCTTC.

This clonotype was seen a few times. The chain's CDR3 is CASRPGTHNEQFF. DNA for the CDR3: TGCGCCAGCAGGCCCGGGACCCACAATGAGCAGTTCTTC. The chain joins TRBV5-1 to TRBJ2-1; D may correspond to TRBD1 or TRBD2 (5 bases each). CDR1 and CDR2 (germline): SGHRS, YFSETQ. The V and J ends lost 5 bases and 5 bases respectively, with 11 bases between them. This CDR3 is built from 13 residues.

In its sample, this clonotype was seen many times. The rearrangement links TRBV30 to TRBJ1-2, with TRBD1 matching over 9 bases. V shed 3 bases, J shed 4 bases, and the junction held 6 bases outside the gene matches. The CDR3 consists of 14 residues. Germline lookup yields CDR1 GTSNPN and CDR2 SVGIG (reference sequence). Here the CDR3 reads CAWSQLGQGYGYTF. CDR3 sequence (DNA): TGTGCCTGGAGCCAGCTGGGACAGGGCTATGGCTACACCTTC.

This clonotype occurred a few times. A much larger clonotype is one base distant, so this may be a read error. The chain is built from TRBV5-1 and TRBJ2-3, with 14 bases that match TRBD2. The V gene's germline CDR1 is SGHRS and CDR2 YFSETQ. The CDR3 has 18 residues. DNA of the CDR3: TGCGCCAGCAGTCGTTCGACTAGCGGGGGGGCCATGACAGGTACGCAGTATTTT. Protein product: CASSRSTSGGAMTGTQYF.

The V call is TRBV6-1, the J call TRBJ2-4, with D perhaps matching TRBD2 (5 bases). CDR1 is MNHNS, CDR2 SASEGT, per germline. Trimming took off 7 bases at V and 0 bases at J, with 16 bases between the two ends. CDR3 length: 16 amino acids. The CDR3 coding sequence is TGTGCCAGCATGGACCCCGGGGTTAGAGCCAAAAACATTCAGTACTTC. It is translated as CASMDPGVRAKNIQYF.

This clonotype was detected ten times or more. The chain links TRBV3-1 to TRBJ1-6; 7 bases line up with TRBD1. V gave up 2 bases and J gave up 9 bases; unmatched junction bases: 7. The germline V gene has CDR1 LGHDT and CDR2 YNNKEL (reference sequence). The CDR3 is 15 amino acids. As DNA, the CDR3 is TGTGCCAGCAGCCAAAATTGGGACAGCCGTTCACCCCTCCACTTT. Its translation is CASSQNWDSRSPLHF.

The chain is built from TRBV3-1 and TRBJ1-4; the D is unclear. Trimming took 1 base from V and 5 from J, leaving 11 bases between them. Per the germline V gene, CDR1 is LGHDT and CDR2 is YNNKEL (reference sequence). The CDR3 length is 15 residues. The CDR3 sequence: CASSQGWAENEKLFF. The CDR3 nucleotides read TGTGCCAGCAGCCAAGGGTGGGCTGAAAATGAAAAACTGTTTTTT.

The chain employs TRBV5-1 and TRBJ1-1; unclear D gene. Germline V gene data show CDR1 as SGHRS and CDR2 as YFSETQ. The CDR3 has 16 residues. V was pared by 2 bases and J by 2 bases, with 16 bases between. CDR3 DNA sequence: TGCGCCAGCAGCTTCACCTTTAGACGGGAAAACACTGAAGCTTTCTTT. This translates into CASSFTFRRENTEAFF.

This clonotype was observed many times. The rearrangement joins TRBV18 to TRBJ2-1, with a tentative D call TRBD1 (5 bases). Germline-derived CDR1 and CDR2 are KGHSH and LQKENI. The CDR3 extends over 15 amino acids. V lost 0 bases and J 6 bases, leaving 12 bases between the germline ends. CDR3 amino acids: CASSPPETVGNEQFF. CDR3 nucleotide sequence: TGTGCCAGCTCACCACCGGAGACAGTGGGCAATGAGCAGTTCTTC.

In DNA, the CDR3 is TGTGCCAGCAGTTTCAGCAGGGTTAATGAGCAGTTCTTC. Translation gives CASSFSRVNEQFF. V gene TRBV27 combines with J gene TRBJ2-1; possibly TRBD1 for D (5 bases). The CDR3 has 13 amino acids. Germline V gives CDR1 MNHEY, CDR2 SMNVEV (reference sequence). The V and J ends lost 3 bases and 7 bases respectively, with 10 bases between them.

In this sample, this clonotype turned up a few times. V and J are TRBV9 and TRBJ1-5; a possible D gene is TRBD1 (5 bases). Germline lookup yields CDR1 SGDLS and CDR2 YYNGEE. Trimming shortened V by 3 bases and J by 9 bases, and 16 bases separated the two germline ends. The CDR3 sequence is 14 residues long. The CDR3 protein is CASSAGTVGWPQHF. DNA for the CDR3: TGTGCCAGCAGCGCCGGGACGGTCGGGTGGCCCCAGCATTTT.

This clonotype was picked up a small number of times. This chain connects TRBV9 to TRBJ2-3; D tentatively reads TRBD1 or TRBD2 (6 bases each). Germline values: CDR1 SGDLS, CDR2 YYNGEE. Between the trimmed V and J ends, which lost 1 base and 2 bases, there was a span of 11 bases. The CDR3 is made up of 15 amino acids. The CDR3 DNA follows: TGTGCCAGCAGCGTAATGAGGGGGGTCACAGATACGCAGTATTTT. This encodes CASSVMRGVTDTQYF. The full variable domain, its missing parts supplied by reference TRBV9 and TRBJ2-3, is DSGVTQTPKHLITATGQRVTLRCSPRSGDLSVYWYQQSLDQGLQFLIQYYNGEERAKGNILERFSAQQFPDLHSELNLSSLELGDSALYFCASSVMRGVTDTQYFGPGTRLTVL.

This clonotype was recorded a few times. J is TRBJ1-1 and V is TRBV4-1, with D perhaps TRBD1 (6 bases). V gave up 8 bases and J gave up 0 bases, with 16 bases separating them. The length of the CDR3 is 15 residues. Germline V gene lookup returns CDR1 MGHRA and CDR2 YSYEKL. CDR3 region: CASPERGDMNTEAFF. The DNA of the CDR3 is TGCGCCAGCCCCGAGAGGGGGGATATGAACACTGAAGCTTTCTTT.

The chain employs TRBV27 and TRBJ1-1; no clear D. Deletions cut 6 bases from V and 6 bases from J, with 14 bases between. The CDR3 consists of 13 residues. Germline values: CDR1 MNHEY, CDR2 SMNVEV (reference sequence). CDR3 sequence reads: CASSTSGKPEAFF. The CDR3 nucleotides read TGTGCCAGCAGCACGTCTGGCAAGCCTGAAGCTTTCTTT.

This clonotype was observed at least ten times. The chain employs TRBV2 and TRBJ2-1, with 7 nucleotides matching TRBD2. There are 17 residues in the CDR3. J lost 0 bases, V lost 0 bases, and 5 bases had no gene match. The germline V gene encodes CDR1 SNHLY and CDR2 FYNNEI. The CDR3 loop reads CASSEALGGSSYNEQFF. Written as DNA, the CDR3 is TGTGCCAGCAGTGAAGCGCTGGGGGGGAGCTCCTACAATGAGCAGTTCTTC.

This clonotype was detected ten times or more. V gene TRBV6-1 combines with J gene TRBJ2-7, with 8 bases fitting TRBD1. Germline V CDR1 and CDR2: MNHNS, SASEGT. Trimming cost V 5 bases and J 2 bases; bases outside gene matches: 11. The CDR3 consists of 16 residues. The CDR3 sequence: CASSKSGTGGTYEQYF. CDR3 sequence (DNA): TGTGCCAGCAGTAAATCCGGGACAGGTGGGACCTACGAGCAGTACTTC.

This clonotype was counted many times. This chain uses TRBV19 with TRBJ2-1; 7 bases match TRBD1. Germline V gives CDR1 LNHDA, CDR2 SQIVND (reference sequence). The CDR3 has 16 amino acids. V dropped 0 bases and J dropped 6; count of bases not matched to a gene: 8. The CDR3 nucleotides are TGTGCCAGTAGTATAGATGAGGGGGCGCTGGGCAATGAGCAGTTCTTC. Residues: CASSIDEGALGNEQFF.

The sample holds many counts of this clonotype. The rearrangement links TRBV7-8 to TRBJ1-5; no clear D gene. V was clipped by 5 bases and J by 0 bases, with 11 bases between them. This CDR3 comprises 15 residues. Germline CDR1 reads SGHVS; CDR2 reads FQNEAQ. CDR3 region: CASSDTAYSNQPQHF. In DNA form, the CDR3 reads TGTGCCAGCAGCGATACAGCATATAGCAATCAGCCCCAGCATTTT.

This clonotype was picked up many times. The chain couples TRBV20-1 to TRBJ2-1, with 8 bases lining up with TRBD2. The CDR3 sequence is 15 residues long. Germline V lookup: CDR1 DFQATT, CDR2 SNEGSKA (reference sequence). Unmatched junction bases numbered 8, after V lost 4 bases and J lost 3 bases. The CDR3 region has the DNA TGCAGTGCTACGCCGGTTGCGGGGGGCTACAATGAGCAGTTCTTC. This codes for CSATPVAGGYNEQFF.

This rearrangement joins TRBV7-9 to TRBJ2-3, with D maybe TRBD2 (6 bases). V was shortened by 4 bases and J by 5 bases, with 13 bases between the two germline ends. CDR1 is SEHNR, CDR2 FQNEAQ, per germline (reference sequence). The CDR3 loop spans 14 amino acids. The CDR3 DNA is TGTGCCAGCAGCTCGCTGGCGGGGAAAGATACGCAGTATTTT. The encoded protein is CASSSLAGKDTQYF. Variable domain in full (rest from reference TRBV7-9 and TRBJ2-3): DTGVSQNPRHKITKRGQNVTFRCDPISEHNRLYWYRQTLGQGPEFLTYFQNEAQLEKSRLLSDRFSAERPKGSFSTLEIQRTEQGDSAMYLCASSSLAGKDTQYFGPGTRLTVL.

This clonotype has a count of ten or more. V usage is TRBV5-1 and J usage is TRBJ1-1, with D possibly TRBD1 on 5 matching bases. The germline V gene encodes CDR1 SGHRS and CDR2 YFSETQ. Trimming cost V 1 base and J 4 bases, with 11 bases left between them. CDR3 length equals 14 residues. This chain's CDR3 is CASSLYGASTEAFF. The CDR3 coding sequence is TGCGCCAGCAGCTTGTACGGGGCTAGCACTGAAGCTTTCTTT. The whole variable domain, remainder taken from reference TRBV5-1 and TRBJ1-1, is KAGVTQTPRYLIKTRGQQVTLSCSPISGHRSVSWYQQTPGQGLQFLFEYFSETQRNKGNFPGRFSGRQFSNSRSEMNVSTLELGDSALYLCASSLYGASTEAFFGQGTRLTVV.